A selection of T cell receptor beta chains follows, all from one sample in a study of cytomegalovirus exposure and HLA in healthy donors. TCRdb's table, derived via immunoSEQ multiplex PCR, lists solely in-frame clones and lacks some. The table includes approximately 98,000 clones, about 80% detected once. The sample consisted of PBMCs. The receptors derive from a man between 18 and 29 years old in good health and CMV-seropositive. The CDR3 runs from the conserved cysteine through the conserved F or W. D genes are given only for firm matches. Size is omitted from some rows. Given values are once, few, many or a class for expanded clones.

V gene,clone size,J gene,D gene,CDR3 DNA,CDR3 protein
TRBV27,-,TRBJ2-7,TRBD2,TGTGCCAGCAGTCGGGGGACTACCTACGAGCAGTACTTC,CASSRGTTYEQYF
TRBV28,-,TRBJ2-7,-,TGTGCCAGCAGGGTCGACAGGACGCCCTACGAGCAGTACTTC,CASRVDRTPYEQYF
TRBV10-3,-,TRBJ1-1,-,TGTGCCATCCGAGGGGGAAACACTGAAGCTTTCTTT,CAIRGGNTEAFF
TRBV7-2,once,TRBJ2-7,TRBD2,TGTGCCAGCAGCTTAGTTGCGGGGGGGCAGTACGAGCAGTACTTC,CASSLVAGGQYEQYF
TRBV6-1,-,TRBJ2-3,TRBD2,TGTGCCAGCAAGCCGCAGCGGGGGGGCACAGATACGCAGTATTTT,CASKPQRGGTDTQYF
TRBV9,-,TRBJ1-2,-,TGTGCCAGCAGCGTAGAGGGCGGAGGAACCTATGGCTACACCTTC,CASSVEGGGTYGYTF
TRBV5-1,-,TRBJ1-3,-,TGCGCCAGCAGTAAGGACATGAGCTCTGGAAACACCATATATTTT,CASSKDMSSGNTIYF
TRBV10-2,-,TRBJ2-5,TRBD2,TGCGCCAGCAGCAGGACTAGCTTATTTGAGACCCAGTACTTC,CASSRTSLFETQYF
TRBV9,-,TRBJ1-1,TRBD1,TGTGCCAGCAGCTCGCAGGGGGCTACCACTGAAGCTTTCTTT,CASSSQGATTEAFF
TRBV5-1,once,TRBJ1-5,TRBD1,TGCGCCAGCAGCTTGGACAGGGGGAGCAATCAGCCCCAGCATTTT,CASSLDRGSNQPQHF
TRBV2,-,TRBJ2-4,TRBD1,TGTGCCAGCAGTCCGGGACAGGGAAGAAACATTCAGTACTTC,CASSPGQGRNIQYF
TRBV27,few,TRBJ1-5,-,TGTGCCAGCAGTTTCTGGAAGGGGGTTCAGCCCCAGCATTTT,CASSFWKGVQPQHF
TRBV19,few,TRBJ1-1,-,TGTGCCAGTAGTATAGGAACAGGTGGAAGAACTGAAGCTTTCTTT,CASSIGTGGRTEAFF
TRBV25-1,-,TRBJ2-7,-,TGTGCCAGCAGTGAATGGGCCAGTGCCTACGAGCAGTACTTC,CASSEWASAYEQYF
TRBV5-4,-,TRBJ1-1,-,TGTGCCAGCAGTTTTGGACAGCTGAACACTGAAGCTTTCTTT,CASSFGQLNTEAFF
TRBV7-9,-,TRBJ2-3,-,TGTGCCAGCAGCTGGCCCGCGGCACCGAGCACAGATACGCAGTATTTT,CASSWPAAPSTDTQYF
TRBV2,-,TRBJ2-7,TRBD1,TGTGCCAGCAGAGGACAGGGTGCGTACGAGCAGTACTTC,CASRGQGAYEQYF
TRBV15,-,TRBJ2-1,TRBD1,TGTGCCACCAGCAAAGCCGGGACAGGGGTTAATGAGCAGTTCTTC,CATSKAGTGVNEQFF
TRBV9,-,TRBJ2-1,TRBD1,TGTGCCAGCAGCGTAGAGGGGGCTGTGGGATACAATGAGCAGTTCTTC,CASSVEGAVGYNEQFF
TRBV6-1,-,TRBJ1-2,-,TGTGCCAGCAAAAGGGAGGGGCAGACCCTATTTGGCTACACCTTC,CASKREGQTLFGYTF
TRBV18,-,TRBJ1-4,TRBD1,TGTGCCAGCTCACCAAACAGGGGAGGAGATAATGAAAAACTGTTTTTT,CASSPNRGGDNEKLFF
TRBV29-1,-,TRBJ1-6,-,TGCAGCGCTCATTGTTCAGGGCTCGGGTCGGCCCTCCACTTT,CSAHCSGLGSALHF
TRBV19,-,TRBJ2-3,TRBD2,TGTGCCAGTAGTATCTTGTCGGGGGGGATGGAAGATACGCAGTATTTT,CASSILSGGMEDTQYF
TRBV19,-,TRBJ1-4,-,TGTGCCAGTAGGAGAATCAGGGGACCCAATAATGAAAAACTGTTTTTT,CASRRIRGPNNEKLFF
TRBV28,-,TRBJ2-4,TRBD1,TGTGCCAGCAGGGGGACAGCCATTCAGTACTTC,CASRGTAIQYF
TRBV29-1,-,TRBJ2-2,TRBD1,TGCAGCGTTGAATTAGGGGGCTCGGTCACCGGGGAGCTGTTTTTT,CSVELGGSVTGELFF
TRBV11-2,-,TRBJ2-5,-,TGTGCCAGCAGCTTAGGCACAGGCACCAGCCAAGAGACCCAGTACTTC,CASSLGTGTSQETQYF
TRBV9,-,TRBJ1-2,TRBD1,TGTGCCAGCAGCCCGGACAGGCCCTATGGCTACACCTTC,CASSPDRPYGYTF
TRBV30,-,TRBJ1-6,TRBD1,TGTGCCTGGAGGGGGACAGGGGTATCCCGAAGCTCCTATAATTCACCCCTCCACTTT,CAWRGTGVSRSSYNSPLHF
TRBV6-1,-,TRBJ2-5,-,TGTGCCAGCAGTGTCCGGGGGGAGACCCAGTACTTC,CASSVRGETQYF
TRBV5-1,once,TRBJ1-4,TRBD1,TGCGCCAGCAGCTTGGGACAGGGGTATGAAAAACTGTTTTTT,CASSLGQGYEKLFF
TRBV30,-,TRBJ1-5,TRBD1,TGTGCCTGGAGTCCCCTCACCAACAGGGGGTCGGGCAATCAGCCCCAGCATTTT,CAWSPLTNRGSGNQPQHF
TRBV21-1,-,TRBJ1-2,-,TGTGCCAGCAGCAAAAGCCCCCGACAGTCCCCTAACTATGGCTACACCTTC,CASSKSPRQSPNYGYTF
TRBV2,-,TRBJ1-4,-,TGTGCCAGCAGTGAAATGGGGGGGCATGAAAAACTGTTTTTT,CASSEMGGHEKLFF
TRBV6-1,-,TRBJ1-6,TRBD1,TGTGCCAGCAGTGAAAGGACAGGGGATAATTCACCCCTCCACTTT,CASSERTGDNSPLHF
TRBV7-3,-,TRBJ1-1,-,TGTGCCAGCAGCTTATCCAGGCTGGACACTGAAGCTTTCTTT,CASSLSRLDTEAFF
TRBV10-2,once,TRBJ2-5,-,TGCGCCAGCAGTGACCCGGAGACCCAGTACTTC,CASSDPETQYF
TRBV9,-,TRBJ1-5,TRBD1,TGTGCCAGCAGCGGTGGACAGGTGAGTCAGCCCCAGCATTTT,CASSGGQVSQPQHF
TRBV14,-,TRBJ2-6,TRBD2,TGTGCCAGCAGCCAAGATTTCCCGGGGGGAGGCTCTGGGGCCAACGTCCTGACTTTC,CASSQDFPGGGSGANVLTF
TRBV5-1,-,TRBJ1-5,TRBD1,TGCGCCAGCAGCTTAGGGACAGGGGAGCGCCAGCCCCAGCATTTT,CASSLGTGERQPQHF
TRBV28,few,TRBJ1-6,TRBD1,TGTGCCGGACAGGGGGCAGGTAATTCACCCCTCCACTTT,CAGQGAGNSPLHF
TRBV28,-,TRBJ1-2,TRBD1,TGTGCCAGCAGTTTACGCACAGGGGATGGCTACACCTTC,CASSLRTGDGYTF
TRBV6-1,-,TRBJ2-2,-,TGTGCCAGCTCACTTCCCGGGGAGCTGTTTTTT,CASSLPGELFF
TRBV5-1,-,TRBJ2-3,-,TGCGCCAGCAGCCGGTCGGGTCTGGATACGCAGTATTTT,CASSRSGLDTQYF
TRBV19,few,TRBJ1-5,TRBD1,TGTGCCAGTAGTATGGGACAGTCACAAGGCAATCAGCCCCAGCATTTT,CASSMGQSQGNQPQHF
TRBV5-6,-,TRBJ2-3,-,TGTGCCAGCAGCACCTACACAGATACGCAGTATTTT,CASSTYTDTQYF
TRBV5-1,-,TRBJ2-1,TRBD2,TGCGCCAGCAGCTATAGCGGGGGGAACTACAATGAGCAGTTCTTC,CASSYSGGNYNEQFF
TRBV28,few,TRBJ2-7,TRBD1,TGTGCCAGCATGTATTTCGGGGGACAGGGTAAGCAGTACTTC,CASMYFGGQGKQYF
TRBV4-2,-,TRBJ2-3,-,TGTGCCAGCAGCCAGGGGCAGGGAAGGGATACGCAGTATTTT,CASSQGQGRDTQYF
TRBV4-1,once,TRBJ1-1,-,TGCGCCAGCAGCCAAGATGGGGCAGAAGCTTTCTTT,CASSQDGAEAFF
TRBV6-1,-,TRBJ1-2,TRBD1,TGTGCCAGCAGTTCACAGGGGGGCTACACCTTC,CASSSQGGYTF
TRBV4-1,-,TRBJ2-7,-,TGCGCCAGCAGCCAAGTCCACGGGGGCTCCTACGAGCAGTACTTC,CASSQVHGGSYEQYF
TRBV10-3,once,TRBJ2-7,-,TGTGCCATCAGTGAGGCAGGGGCCTACGAGCAGTACTTC,CAISEAGAYEQYF
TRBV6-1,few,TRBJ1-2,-,TGTGCCAGCAGTGACCCAGGGCTACGGGGCTACACCTTC,CASSDPGLRGYTF
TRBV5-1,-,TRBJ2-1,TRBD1,TGCGCCAGCAGCTTGGCCGGGACAGATCTGAAGTTCTTC,CASSLAGTDLKFF